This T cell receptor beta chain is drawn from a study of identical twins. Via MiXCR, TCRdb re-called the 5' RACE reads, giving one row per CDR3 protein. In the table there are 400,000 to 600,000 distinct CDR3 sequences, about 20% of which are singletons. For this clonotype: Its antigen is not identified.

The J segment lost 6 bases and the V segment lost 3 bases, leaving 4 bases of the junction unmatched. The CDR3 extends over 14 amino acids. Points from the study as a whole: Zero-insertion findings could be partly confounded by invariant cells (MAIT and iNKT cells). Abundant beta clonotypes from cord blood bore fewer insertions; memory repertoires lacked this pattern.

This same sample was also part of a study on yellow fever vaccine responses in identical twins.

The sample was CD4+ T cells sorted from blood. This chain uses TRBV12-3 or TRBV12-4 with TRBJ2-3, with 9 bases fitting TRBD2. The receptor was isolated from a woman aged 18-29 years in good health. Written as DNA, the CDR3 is TGTGCCAGCAGTTTTCAGCGGGAGGCCGATACGCAGTATTTT. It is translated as CASSFQREADTQYF.